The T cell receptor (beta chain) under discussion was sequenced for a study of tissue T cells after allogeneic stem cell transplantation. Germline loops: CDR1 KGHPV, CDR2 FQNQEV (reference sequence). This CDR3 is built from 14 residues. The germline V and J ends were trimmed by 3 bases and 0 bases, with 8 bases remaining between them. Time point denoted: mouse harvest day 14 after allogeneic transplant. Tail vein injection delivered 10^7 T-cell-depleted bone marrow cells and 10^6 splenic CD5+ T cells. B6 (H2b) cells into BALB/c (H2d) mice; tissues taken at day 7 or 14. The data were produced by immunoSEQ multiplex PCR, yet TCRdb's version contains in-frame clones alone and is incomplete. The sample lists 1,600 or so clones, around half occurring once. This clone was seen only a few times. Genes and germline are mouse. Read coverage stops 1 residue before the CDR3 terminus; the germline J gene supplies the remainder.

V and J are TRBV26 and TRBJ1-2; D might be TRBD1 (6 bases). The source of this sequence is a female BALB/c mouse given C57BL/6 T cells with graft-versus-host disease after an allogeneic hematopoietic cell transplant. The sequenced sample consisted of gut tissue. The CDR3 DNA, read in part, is TGTGCCAGCAGTCTAAGACAGGCAAACTCCGACTACACC. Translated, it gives CASSLRQANSDYT. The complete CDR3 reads CASSLRQANSDYTF.